The 4 T cell receptor beta chains listed next were all sequenced from one sample in a study of control samples from healthy donors and cancer patients. Only in-frame clones appear in the TCRdb table, and some are missing; sequencing was by immunoSEQ multiplex PCR. The table includes approximately 84,000 clones, approximately 82% detected once. The material sequenced was blood. These receptor sequences come from an older woman in good health.

The CDR3 protein is CASGVVDSGNTIYF. CDR3 DNA sequence: TGTGCTAGTGGTGTTGTCGACTCTGGAAACACCATATATTTT. The rearrangement uses TRBV12-5 and TRBJ1-3; the D is unclear. The CDR3 has 14 residues. The germline CDR1 and CDR2 sequences are LGHNT and FRNRAP. V was shortened by 5 bases and J by 0 bases, with 8 bases between the two germline ends.

V gene TRBV27 combines with J gene TRBJ2-2; 8 bases map to TRBD2. V lost 8 bases, J lost 5 bases, and 13 bases stayed unmatched. The CDR3 contains 16 residues. CDR1 and CDR2 (germline): MNHEY, SMNVEV (reference sequence). CDR3 sequence reads: CASGELAALVTGELFF. CDR3 sequence (DNA): TGTGCCAGCGGGGAACTAGCGGCCTTGGTGACCGGGGAGCTGTTTTTT.

This clone appeared a single time. This chain uses TRBV20-1 with TRBJ1-2; no clear D. Germline V gene data show CDR1 as DFQATT and CDR2 as SNEGSKA (reference sequence). The CDR3 extends over 15 amino acids. Trimming stripped 3 bases from V and 0 bases from J, with 14 bases between. The CDR3 DNA reads as TGCAGTGCTAGTGCCGGCTCCGGGGCTAACTATGGCTACACCTTC. It encodes CSASAGSGANYGYTF.

The rearrangement uses TRBV6-5 and TRBJ1-3, with D possibly matching TRBD1 (6 bases). From germline, CDR1 is MNHEY and CDR2 SVGAGI. The CDR3 extends over 13 amino acids. Trimming removed 8 bases from V and 2 bases from J, with 10 bases in between. The CDR3 nucleotides read TGTGCCAGCCAGGGGATGGCTGGAAACACCATATATTTT. Translated: CASQGMAGNTIYF.